A single sample is the source of the 18 T cell receptor beta chains below, sequenced in a study of cytomegalovirus exposure and HLA in healthy donors. In the PCR, 60 Vbeta and 13 Jbeta primers were used. The table came from immunoSEQ multiplex PCR; TCRdb's copy has only in-frame clones and leaves some out. The table includes about 72,000 clones, approximately 70% detected once. Sample: PBMCs. The receptor source for this set is a man aged 40-50 years in good health and CMV-seropositive.

The CDR3, as DNA: TGTGCCAGCAGTTACTACAGGGGACAGCCCCAGCATTTT. Its protein is CASSYYRGQPQHF. The chain links TRBV6-5 to TRBJ1-5, with 7 bases matching TRBD1. V gave up 1 base and J gave up 7 bases; unmatched junction bases: 1. In germline, CDR1 is MNHEY, CDR2 SVGAGI. The CDR3 has 13 amino acids.

This chain links TRBV25-1 with TRBJ2-2; TRBD1 might be the D (5 bases). CDR1 is MGHDK and CDR2 is SYGVNS in the germline V gene. The CDR3 extends over 15 amino acids. The V end was cut by 1 base, the J end by 7 bases, with 13 bases between. The DNA of the CDR3 is TGTGCCAGCAGTGAATTCGTAGGGGTCGGCGGGGAGCTGTTTTTT. This gives the protein CASSEFVGVGGELFF. Full variable domain (remainder filled in from reference TRBV25-1 and TRBJ2-2): EADIYQTPRYLVIGTGKKITLECSQTMGHDKMYWYQQDPGMELHLIHYSYGVNSTEKGDLSSESTVSRIRTEHFPLTLESARPSHTSQYLCASSEFVGVGGELFFGEGSRLTVL.

The rearrangement uses TRBV2 and TRBJ2-7; TRBD1 aligns across 11 bases. The germline gives CDR1 SNHLY, CDR2 FYNNEI. J gave up 3 bases and V 4 bases, and 2 bases lay outside the gene matches. The length of the CDR3 is 14 residues. CDR3 nucleotides: TGTGCCAGCAGTGTGGACAGGGGGCTCTACGAGCAGTACTTC. This translates into CASSVDRGLYEQYF.

The chain is built from TRBV13 and TRBJ2-1; D is perhaps TRBD2 (5 bases). Germline values: CDR1 PRHDT, CDR2 FYEKMQ (reference sequence). The V end lost 1 base, the J end lost 0 bases, and 7 bases lay between the germline ends. This CDR3 comprises 15 residues. The CDR3 region is CASSLVAGSYNEQFF. The CDR3 DNA sequence: TGTGCCAGCAGCTTAGTGGCGGGCTCCTACAATGAGCAGTTCTTC.

Concerning this clone itself: The sample carries other DNA sequences with the same CDR3. V and J are TRBV11-3 and TRBJ2-7, with a tentative D call TRBD1 (6 bases). This CDR3 spans 15 amino acids. V shed 5 bases and J shed 4 bases, with 18 bases lying between them. CDR1 is SGHNT, CDR2 YENEEA, per germline. The CDR3 sequence: CASSQKHRAAYEQYF. CDR3 DNA: TGTGCCAGCAGCCAGAAGCACAGGGCGGCATACGAGCAGTACTTC. The complete variable domain, with remaining parts taken from reference TRBV11-3 and TRBJ2-7, reads EAGVVQSPRYKIIEKKQPVAFWCNPISGHNTLYWYLQNLGQGPELLIRYENEEAVDDSQLPKDRFSAERLKGVDSTLKIQPAELGDSAVYLCASSQKHRAAYEQYFGPGTRLTVT.

This rearrangement joins TRBV6-1 to TRBJ1-6; D might be TRBD1 (5 bases). Germline V CDR1 and CDR2: MNHNS, SASEGT. The CDR3 spans 14 residues. The ends were cut back, 6 bases at V and 7 bases at J, with 13 bases in the middle. CDR3 protein: CASSDSYGNSPLHF. The CDR3 region has the DNA TGTGCCAGCAGCGACAGTTACGGGAATTCACCCCTCCACTTT.

This clone has a handful of counts. The rearrangement joins TRBV6-6 to TRBJ1-1; D may be TRBD1 (5 bases). V was pared by 0 bases and J by 2 bases, with 7 bases between. The CDR3 loop spans 14 amino acids. CDR1 is MNHNY and CDR2 is SVGAGI in the germline V gene (reference sequence). The CDR3 spells CASSYSGGNTEAFF. The CDR3, as DNA: TGTGCCAGCAGTTACTCGGGGGGAAACACTGAAGCTTTCTTT.

This clone was observed once. The chain carries TRBV27 and TRBJ2-7; a possible D gene is TRBD1 (6 bases). This CDR3 spans 14 amino acids. Trimming stripped 3 bases from V and 4 bases from J, with 13 bases between. From germline, CDR1 is MNHEY and CDR2 SMNVEV (reference sequence). In nucleotides, the CDR3 is TGTGCCAGCAGTTTGGGGACACAACTTTACGAGCAGTACTTC. Protein: CASSLGTQLYEQYF.

The genes are TRBV20-1 and TRBJ2-5; D gene unclear. The CDR3 is 11 amino acids. V was shortened by 2 bases and J by 4 bases, with 5 bases between the two germline ends. Germline V lookup: CDR1 DFQATT, CDR2 SNEGSKA (reference sequence). The CDR3 loop reads CSARPGETQYF. The CDR3 bases are TGCAGTGCTAGACCCGGAGAGACCCAGTACTTC.

This clone occurred a few times. The chain carries TRBV6-5 and TRBJ1-3; TRBD1 matches at 9 bases. The V gene's germline CDR1 is MNHEY and CDR2 SVGAGI. V dropped 6 bases and J dropped 0; count of bases not matched to a gene: 3. The CDR3 spans 15 residues. In DNA, the CDR3 is TGTGCCAGCAGGGGGACAGGGTCCTCTGGAAACACCATATATTTT. Residues: CASRGTGSSGNTIYF.

The chain uses TRBV29-1 and TRBJ2-7; 8 positions match TRBD2. Losses at the gene ends were 6 bases for V and 0 bases for J; bases not matched to a gene: 10. The CDR3 loop spans 15 amino acids. Germline V gene lookup returns CDR1 SQVTM and CDR2 ANQGSEA. CDR3 sequence: CSVTGGGLTSYEQYF. The CDR3 coding sequence is TGCAGCGTGACCGGGGGGGGCCTTACCTCCTACGAGCAGTACTTC.

The rearrangement uses TRBV15 and TRBJ1-6; no clear D. This CDR3 is 14 amino acids long. Trimming cost V 1 base and J 9 bases, with 10 bases left between them. Germline lookup yields CDR1 LNHNV and CDR2 YYDKDF (reference sequence). The CDR3 here is CATSRGSGFSPLHF. The CDR3 DNA reads TGTGCCACCAGCAGAGGATCGGGGTTTTCACCCCTCCACTTT.

CDR3 residues: CASSSTANTEAFF. In DNA, the CDR3 is TGTGCTAGTTCTTCTACAGCGAACACTGAAGCTTTCTTT. This chain joins TRBV12-5 and TRBJ1-1; no firm D call. The CDR3 extends over 13 amino acids. V shed 8 bases and J shed 1 base, with 11 bases lying between them. Per the germline V gene, CDR1 is LGHNT and CDR2 is FRNRAP.

This chain connects TRBV4-2 to TRBJ1-3; D is unclear. The CDR3 consists of 18 residues. CDR1 and CDR2 from the germline V gene are LGHNA and YNFKEQ. Trimming took 1 base from V and 4 from J, leaving 20 bases between them. The CDR3 sequence: CASSQVGEWEISGNTIYF. The CDR3 DNA reads as TGTGCCAGCAGCCAAGTCGGGGAATGGGAGATCTCCGGAAACACCATATATTTT.

The chain links TRBV25-1 to TRBJ1-4, with D possibly matching TRBD1 (6 bases). CDR1 and CDR2 from the germline V gene are MGHDK and SYGVNS. V lost 5 bases and J 0 bases, leaving 13 bases between the germline ends. The CDR3 is 16 amino acids. The CDR3, as DNA: TGTGCCAGCAGTTTCGGGGACATAGCAACTAATGAAAAACTGTTTTTT. Protein product: CASSFGDIATNEKLFF.

In DNA, the CDR3 is TGCGCCAGCAGCTTAGGGGGGGACACTGAAGCTTTCTTT. Protein: CASSLGGDTEAFF. The genes are TRBV5-1 and TRBJ1-1; D may be TRBD1 (6 bases). CDR3 length equals 13 residues. The germline CDR1 and CDR2 sequences are SGHRS and YFSETQ. Trimming left V 2 bases short and J 3 bases short, with 8 bases between.

The rearrangement links TRBV9 to TRBJ2-7; 10 bases line up with TRBD1. CDR3 size: 13 residues. With V trimmed by 3 bases and J by 4 bases, 1 base remained unmatched. Germline CDR1 reads SGDLS; CDR2 reads YYNGEE. DNA of the CDR3: TGTGCCAGCAGCGGGACAGGGGGTTACGAGCAGTACTTC. This encodes CASSGTGGYEQYF.

The chain couples TRBV4-2 to TRBJ2-7, with unresolved D. This CDR3 spans 15 amino acids. Trimming removed 0 bases at V and 2 bases at J, with 11 bases between. Germline-derived CDR1 and CDR2 are LGHNA and YNFKEQ. The CDR3 DNA reads as TGTGCCAGCAGCCAAGATTACGAGAACGCCTACGAGCAGTACTTC. As protein: CASSQDYENAYEQYF.